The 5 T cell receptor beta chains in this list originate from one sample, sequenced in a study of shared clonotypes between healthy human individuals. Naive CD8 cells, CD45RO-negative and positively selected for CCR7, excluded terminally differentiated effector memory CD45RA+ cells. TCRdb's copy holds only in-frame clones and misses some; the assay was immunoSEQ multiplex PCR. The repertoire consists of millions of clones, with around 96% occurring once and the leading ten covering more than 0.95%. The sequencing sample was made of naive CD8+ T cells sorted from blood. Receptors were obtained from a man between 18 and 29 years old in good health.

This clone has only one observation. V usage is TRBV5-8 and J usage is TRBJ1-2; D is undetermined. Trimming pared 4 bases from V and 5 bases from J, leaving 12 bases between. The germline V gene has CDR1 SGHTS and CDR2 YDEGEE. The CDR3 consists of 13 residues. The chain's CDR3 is CASSIWTVYGYTF. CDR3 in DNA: TGTGCCAGCAGCATCTGGACGGTTTATGGCTACACCTTC.

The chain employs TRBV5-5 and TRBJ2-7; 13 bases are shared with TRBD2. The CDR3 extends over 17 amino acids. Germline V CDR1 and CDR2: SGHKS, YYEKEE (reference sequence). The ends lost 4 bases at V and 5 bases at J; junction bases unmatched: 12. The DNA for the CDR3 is TGTGCCAGCAGCCTCGGGACTAGCGGGGCCGCGAGGGACGAGCAGTACTTC. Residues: CASSLGTSGAARDEQYF.

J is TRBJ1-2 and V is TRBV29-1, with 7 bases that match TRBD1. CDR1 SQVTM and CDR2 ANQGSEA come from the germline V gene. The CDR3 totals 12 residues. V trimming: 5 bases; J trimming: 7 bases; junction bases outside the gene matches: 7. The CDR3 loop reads CSVLGQESGYTF. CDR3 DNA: TGCAGCGTTCTTGGACAGGAGAGTGGCTACACCTTC.

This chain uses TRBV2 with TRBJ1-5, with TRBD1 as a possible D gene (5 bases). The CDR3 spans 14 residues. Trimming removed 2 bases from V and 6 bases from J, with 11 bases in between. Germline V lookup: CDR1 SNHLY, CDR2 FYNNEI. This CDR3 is CASSEWAGTQPQHF. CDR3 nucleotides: TGTGCCAGCAGTGAATGGGCAGGGACTCAGCCCCAGCATTTT.

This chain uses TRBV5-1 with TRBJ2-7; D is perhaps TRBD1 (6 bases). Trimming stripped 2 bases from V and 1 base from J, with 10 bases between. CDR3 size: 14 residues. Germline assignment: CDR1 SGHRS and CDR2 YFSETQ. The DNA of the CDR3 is TGCGCCAGCAGCTTACGACAGGAATCCTACGAGCAGTACTTC. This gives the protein CASSLRQESYEQYF.